Sequencing of this T cell receptor beta chain was carried out in a study of T cells in women clearing cervical HPV infection. Overall study context: HLA type could not be excluded as a confounder. Study results and caveats: TRBV6-7 abundance was lower in cases than controls (about 0.099% versus 0.16%). Repertoire richness, not evenness, was significantly elevated in CIN3+ cases versus controls.

Comments on this clone: Its antigen remains unknown. The DNA ends 3 residues before the CDR3 does, and the rest of the CDR3 is filled in from the germline J gene.

Genomic DNA, averaging approximately 1,200 ng per sample, yielded TCR beta CDR3 via immunoSEQ. Using immunoSEQ multiplex PCR, the repertoire was profiled, and TCRdb retains in-frame clones only, with some absent. The table lists about 39,000 clones, with 6% to 6.5% in the top ten. In germline, CDR1 is SGHTA, CDR2 FQGNSA. The germline V and J ends were trimmed by 3 bases and 1 base, with 11 bases remaining between them. The CDR3 totals 15 residues. The genes are TRBV7-2 and TRBJ2-3, with D perhaps matching TRBD1 (6 bases). The sequenced sample consisted of blood buffy coat. The TCR comes from a woman aged 18 to 75 with a cervical HPV16 infection that either progressed to CIN3+ or cleared (not recorded which). The CDR3 bases that were read are TGTGCCAGCAGCTTCCCAAGACAGGGCACAGATACG. This gives the protein CASSFPRQGTDT. The entire CDR3 is CASSFPRQGTDTQYF.